A single sample is the source of the 2 T cell receptor beta chains below, sequenced in a study of blood T cell repertoires in COVID-19. Measured with immunoSEQ multiplex PCR; TCRdb has only the in-frame clones, and not every one. The top ten hold roughly 5.5% of the sample, which has 150,000 to 200,000 clones, approximately 90% seen once. Sequencing was done on a sample of peripheral blood. These receptors came from a man between 35 and 55 years old with active or convalescent COVID-19.

The sample holds one count of this clone. V usage is TRBV28 and J usage is TRBJ1-6; D remains ambiguous. The germline V gene has CDR1 MDHEN and CDR2 SYDVKM. There are 13 residues in the CDR3. Trimming stripped 5 bases from V and 10 bases from J, with 12 bases between. The CDR3 DNA sequence: TGTGCCAGCAGTCCGAGGGCGGTCTCACCCCTCCACTTT. Protein product: CASSPRAVSPLHF.

The chain is built from TRBV7-9 and TRBJ2-7; 10 bases fit TRBD1. The CDR3 loop spans 15 amino acids. V lost 5 bases, J lost 2 bases, and 6 bases stayed unmatched. The germline gives CDR1 SEHNR, CDR2 FQNEAQ (reference sequence). As DNA, the CDR3 is TGTGCCAGCAGCCCAGGGGACAGGGGTACCTACGAGCAGTACTTC. The encoded protein is CASSPGDRGTYEQYF.